The 22 T cell receptor beta chains reported below all come from one sample, sequenced in a study of blood T cell repertoires in COVID-19. The method was immunoSEQ multiplex PCR; TCRdb's version includes in-frame clones alone and lacks a portion of them. Here the sample spans under 250,000 clones, around 90% being singletons. The sample consisted of peripheral blood. These receptors came from a man aged 18 to 29 with active or convalescent COVID-19.

V is TRBV6-5 and J is TRBJ1-4, with D tentatively TRBD1 (5 bases). The CDR3 has 14 residues. With 6 bases removed from V and 3 bases from J, the gap between germline ends came to 11 bases. The germline CDR1 and CDR2 sequences are MNHEY and SVGAGI. The CDR3 DNA is TGTGCCAGCAGCCCGACAGTCTCTAATGAAAAACTGTTTTTT. As protein: CASSPTVSNEKLFF.

The chain couples TRBV29-1 to TRBJ2-1; D not certain. This CDR3 has 13 amino acids. V gave up 3 bases and J gave up 9 bases, with 15 bases separating them. The germline V gene encodes CDR1 SQVTM and CDR2 ANQGSEA. The CDR3 reads CSVDSVRGVEQFF. CDR3 nucleotides: TGCAGCGTTGACAGCGTCCGCGGCGTTGAGCAGTTCTTC.

The chain joins TRBV15 to TRBJ1-2, with D unresolved. Looked up from germline, CDR1 is LNHNV and CDR2 is YYDKDF (reference sequence). The V and J ends lost 1 base and 6 bases respectively, with 15 bases between them. The CDR3 runs to 15 residues. In DNA, the CDR3 is TGTGCCACCAGCAGAGGGACCGTCTGGCGGGATGGCTACACCTTC. This gives the protein CATSRGTVWRDGYTF.

The chain has TRBV6-2 or TRBV6-3 and TRBJ1-2; possible D gene TRBD1, 5 bases. Trimming removed 6 bases from V and 4 bases from J, with 12 bases in between. Germline assignment: CDR1 MNHEY and CDR2 SVGEGT. This CDR3 region has 13 residues. CDR3 protein: CASSTSGGYGYTF. In DNA form, the CDR3 reads TGTGCCAGCAGCACGTCGGGGGGCTATGGCTACACCTTC.

V is TRBV28 and J is TRBJ1-2; no firm D call. CDR1 is MDHEN, CDR2 SYDVKM, per germline. Trimming stripped 6 bases from V and 1 base from J, with 6 bases between. The CDR3 length is 12 residues. CDR3 protein: CASRGSNYGYTF. The DNA of the CDR3 is TGTGCCAGCAGGGGGAGTAACTATGGCTACACCTTC.

The V and J genes are TRBV4-1 and TRBJ1-3; D not certain. Germline assignment: CDR1 MGHRA and CDR2 YSYEKL. Trimming cost V 1 base and J 1 base, with 8 bases left between them. This CDR3 region has 15 residues. The CDR3 DNA is TGCGCCAGCAGCCAAGGAGTGCGTTCTGGAAACACCATATATTTT. Protein sequence: CASSQGVRSGNTIYF.

The gene calls are TRBV7-6 and TRBJ2-7; D is perhaps TRBD2 (6 bases). The CDR3 covers 15 residues. Trimming removed 1 base from V and 5 bases from J, with 15 bases in between. Germline CDR1 SGHVS, CDR2 FNYEAQ. CDR3 nucleotide sequence: TGTGCCAGCAGCTTAGGGGGCGGGGAGTCCCACGAGCAGTACTTC. It yields the protein CASSLGGGESHEQYF.

The rearrangement links TRBV7-2 to TRBJ2-2, with TRBD2 matching 10 bases. CDR3 length: 16 amino acids. The trim removed 6 bases at V and 9 bases at J, leaving 13 bases unmatched. From germline, CDR1 is SGHTA and CDR2 FQGNSA. CDR3 bases: TGTGCCAGCAGGCCAAGCGGGAGGGGGTTTCGCTGGGAGCTGTTTTTT. Translated: CASRPSGRGFRWELFF.

The rearrangement uses TRBV9 and TRBJ1-3; D is unresolved. The CDR3 is made up of 15 amino acids. From germline, CDR1 is SGDLS and CDR2 YYNGEE. Trimming took off 4 bases at V and 0 bases at J, with 11 bases between the two ends. The CDR3, as DNA: TGTGCCAGCAGCCAATTACAGAGCTCTGGAAACACCATATATTTT. It yields the protein CASSQLQSSGNTIYF. Together with reference TRBV9 and TRBJ1-3, the CDR3 gives the full variable domain: DSGVTQTPKHLITATGQRVTLRCSPRSGDLSVYWYQQSLDQGLQFLIQYYNGEERAKGNILERFSAQQFPDLHSELNLSSLELGDSALYFCASSQLQSSGNTIYFGEGSWLTVV.

This chain links TRBV28 with TRBJ2-5; 7 nucleotides align to TRBD2. CDR3 size: 16 residues. Germline loops: CDR1 MDHEN, CDR2 SYDVKM. V lost 5 bases to trimming and J lost 5 bases; unmatched junction nucleotides: 14. The CDR3 DNA reads TGTGCCAGCAGTCCCCCTCGACTAGCTAGGGCGGAGACCCAGTACTTC. Its protein is CASSPPRLARAETQYF.

This chain uses TRBV18 with TRBJ1-6; 7 bases are shared with TRBD1. V dropped 6 bases and J dropped 4; count of bases not matched to a gene: 6. Germline-derived CDR1 and CDR2 are KGHSH and LQKENI. CDR3 length: 15 residues. CDR3 sequence reads: CASSPSGGYNSPLHF. CDR3 sequence (DNA): TGTGCCAGCTCGCCTTCAGGGGGATATAATTCACCCCTCCACTTT.

V and J are TRBV7-2 and TRBJ1-5, with D unresolved. CDR3 length: 15 residues. Germline-derived CDR1 and CDR2 are SGHTA and FQGNSA. The V end was cut by 5 bases, the J end by 4 bases, with 15 bases between. The CDR3 sequence: CASSPEGRRNQPQHF. The DNA of the CDR3 is TGTGCCAGCAGCCCCGAAGGGAGGAGGAATCAGCCCCAGCATTTT.

The rearrangement joins TRBV6-5 to TRBJ1-3; D remains unclear. This CDR3 spans 13 amino acids. The germline V and J ends were trimmed by 0 bases and 4 bases, with 4 bases remaining between them. Germline CDR1 reads MNHEY; CDR2 reads SVGAGI. The CDR3 protein is CASSYSSGNTIYF. Here the CDR3 DNA reads TGTGCCAGCAGTTACTCTAGCGGAAACACCATATATTTT.

V usage is TRBV19 and J usage is TRBJ1-1; 9 nucleotides line up with TRBD1. The germline gives CDR1 LNHDA, CDR2 SQIVND (reference sequence). V lost 6 bases, J lost 5 bases, and 10 bases stayed unmatched. This CDR3 region has 15 residues. The CDR3 region has the DNA TGTGCCAGTAGCCCCTCGGACAGGGGTGGGACTGAAGCTTTCTTT. Amino acid sequence: CASSPSDRGGTEAFF.

The chain combines TRBV5-1 with TRBJ2-7, with 12 bases identical to TRBD2. The CDR3 sequence is 16 residues long. The germline gives CDR1 SGHRS, CDR2 YFSETQ. V was clipped by 3 bases and J by 0 bases; unmatched bases: 4. In nucleotides, the CDR3 is TGCGCCAGCAGCTCAGGACTAGCGGGAAGCTCCTACGAGCAGTACTTC. The encoded protein is CASSSGLAGSSYEQYF.

This clone was seen only once. This rearrangement joins TRBV4-2 to TRBJ1-1; TRBD1 is a possible D gene (5 bases). The length of the CDR3 is 14 residues. The V gene lost 2 bases and the J gene lost 3 bases, with 10 bases spanning the gap. Germline CDR1 reads LGHNA; CDR2 reads YNFKEQ. The CDR3: CASSQPQGDTEAFF. DNA for the CDR3: TGTGCCAGCAGCCAACCCCAGGGTGACACTGAAGCTTTCTTT.

This CDR3 is CASSLALGQDEFF. As DNA, the CDR3 is TGCGCCAGCAGCTTGGCCTTGGGACAGGACGAGTTCTTC. The chain uses TRBV5-1 and TRBJ2-1; 8 bases align to TRBD1. In germline, CDR1 is SGHRS, CDR2 YFSETQ. CDR3 length: 13 amino acids. V was pared by 0 bases and J by 14 bases, with 7 bases of the junction left unmatched. The full variable domain, rest sourced from reference TRBV5-1 and TRBJ2-1, is KAGVTQTPRYLIKTRGQQVTLSCSPISGHRSVSWYQQTPGQGLQFLFEYFSETQRNKGNFPGRFSGRQFSNSRSEMNVSTLELGDSALYLCASSLALGQDEFFGPGTRLTVL.

The rearrangement joins TRBV5-1 to TRBJ1-6, with 8 bases fitting TRBD1. Germline V lookup: CDR1 SGHRS, CDR2 YFSETQ. Losses at the gene ends were 0 bases for V and 13 bases for J; bases not matched to a gene: 9. This CDR3 is 15 amino acids long. The CDR3 DNA reads TGCGCCAGCAGCTTGGGGGCAGGGGGCGATGCGCCCCTCCACTTT. Residues: CASSLGAGGDAPLHF.

This clone came up a few times. This chain uses TRBV19 with TRBJ1-5, with a possible D match to TRBD1 (5 bases). Between the trimmed V and J ends, which lost 11 bases and 2 bases, there was a span of 13 bases. CDR1 is LNHDA, CDR2 SQIVND, per germline (reference sequence). The CDR3 loop spans 13 amino acids. CDR3 residues: CAGGASGNQPQHF. The DNA of the CDR3 is TGTGCCGGCGGGGCTTCCGGCAATCAGCCCCAGCATTTT.

This clone was counted a single time. This chain connects TRBV28 to TRBJ2-5; D is uncertain. V shed 5 bases and J shed 4 bases, with 2 bases lying between them. From germline, CDR1 is MDHEN and CDR2 SYDVKM. The CDR3 sequence is 10 residues long. CDR3 nucleotides: TGTGCCAGCAGTCGAGAGACCCAGTACTTC. Its protein is CASSRETQYF.

This chain joins TRBV28 and TRBJ2-3; 7 bases match TRBD1. The trim removed 8 bases at V and 2 bases at J, leaving 19 bases unmatched. Per the germline V gene, CDR1 is MDHEN and CDR2 is SYDVKM. The CDR3 contains 18 residues. This CDR3 reads CASGYKVWSGTDTDTQYF. The CDR3 DNA sequence: TGTGCCAGCGGATACAAAGTTTGGTCAGGGACAGACACAGATACGCAGTATTTT.

V gene TRBV4-2 combines with J gene TRBJ2-7; D gene ambiguous. Germline CDR1 is LGHNA and CDR2 is YNFKEQ. The CDR3 totals 15 residues. With 0 bases removed from V and 0 bases from J, the gap between germline ends came to 9 bases. The CDR3 nucleotides read TGTGCCAGCAGCCAAGATATTTCCGGCTCCTACGAGCAGTACTTC. Protein: CASSQDISGSYEQYF.